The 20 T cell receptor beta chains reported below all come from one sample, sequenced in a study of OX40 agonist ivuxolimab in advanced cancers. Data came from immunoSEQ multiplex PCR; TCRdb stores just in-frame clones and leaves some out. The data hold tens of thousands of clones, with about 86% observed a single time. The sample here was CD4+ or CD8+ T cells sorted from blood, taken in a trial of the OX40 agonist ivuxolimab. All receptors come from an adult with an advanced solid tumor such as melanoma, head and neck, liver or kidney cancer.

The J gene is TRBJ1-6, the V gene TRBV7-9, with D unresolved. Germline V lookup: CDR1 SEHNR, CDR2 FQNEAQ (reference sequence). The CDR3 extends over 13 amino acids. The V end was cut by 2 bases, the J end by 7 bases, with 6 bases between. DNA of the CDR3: TGTGCCAGCAGCTTAAGGGTGAATTCACCCCTCCACTTT. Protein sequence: CASSLRVNSPLHF.

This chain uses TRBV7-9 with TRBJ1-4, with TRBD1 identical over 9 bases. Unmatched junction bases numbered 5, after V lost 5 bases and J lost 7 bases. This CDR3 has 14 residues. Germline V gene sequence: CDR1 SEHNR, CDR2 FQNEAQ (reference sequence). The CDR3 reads CASSRGQGGEKLFF. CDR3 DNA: TGTGCCAGCAGCCGGGGACAGGGCGGTGAAAAACTGTTTTTT.

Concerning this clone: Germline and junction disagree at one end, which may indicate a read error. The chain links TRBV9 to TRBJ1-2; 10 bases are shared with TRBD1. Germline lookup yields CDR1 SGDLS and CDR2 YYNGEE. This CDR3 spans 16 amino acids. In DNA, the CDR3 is TGTGCCAGCAGCGTAGGTCTGGGACAGGGGTCCTATGTCTACACCTTC. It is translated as CASSVGLGQGSYVYTF.

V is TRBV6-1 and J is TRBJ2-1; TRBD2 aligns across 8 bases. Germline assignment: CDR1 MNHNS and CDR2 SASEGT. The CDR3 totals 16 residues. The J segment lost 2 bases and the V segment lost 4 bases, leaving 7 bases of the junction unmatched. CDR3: CASSAFDGGAYNEQFF. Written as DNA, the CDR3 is TGTGCCAGCAGTGCTTTTGACGGGGGGGCCTACAATGAGCAGTTCTTC.

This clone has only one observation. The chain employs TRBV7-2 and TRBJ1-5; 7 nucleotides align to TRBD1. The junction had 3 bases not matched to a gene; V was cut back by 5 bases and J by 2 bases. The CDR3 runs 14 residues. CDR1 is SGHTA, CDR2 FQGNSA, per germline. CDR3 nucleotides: TGTGCCAGCAGCCCAGGGGGAGGCAATCAGCCCCAGCATTTT. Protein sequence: CASSPGGGNQPQHF.

Here the CDR3 DNA reads TGTGCCAGCAGTTTATGGAGAGGTCGGACAGGGCTACTCAGCTCCTACAATGAGCAGTTCTTC. Translation: CASSLWRGRTGLLSSYNEQFF. V gene TRBV27 combines with J gene TRBJ2-1, with TRBD1 matching over 8 bases. Germline-derived CDR1 and CDR2 are MNHEY and SMNVEV (reference sequence). Trimming removed 1 base from V and 0 bases from J; junction bases left unmatched: 17. The CDR3 length is 21 residues.

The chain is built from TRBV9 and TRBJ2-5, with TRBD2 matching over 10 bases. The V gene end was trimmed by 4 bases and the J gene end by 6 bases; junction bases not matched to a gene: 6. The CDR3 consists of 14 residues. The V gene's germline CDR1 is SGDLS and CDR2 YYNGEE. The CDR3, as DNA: TGTGCCAGCAGCCCCACTAGCGGGGTCAAGACCCAGTACTTC. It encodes CASSPTSGVKTQYF.

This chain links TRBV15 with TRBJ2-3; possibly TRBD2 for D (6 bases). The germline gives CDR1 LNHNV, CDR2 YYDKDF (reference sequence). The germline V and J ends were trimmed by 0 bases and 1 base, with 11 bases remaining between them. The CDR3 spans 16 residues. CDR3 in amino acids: CATSRDRGGGTDTQYF. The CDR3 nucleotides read TGTGCCACCAGCAGAGATCGGGGCGGGGGCACAGATACGCAGTATTTT.

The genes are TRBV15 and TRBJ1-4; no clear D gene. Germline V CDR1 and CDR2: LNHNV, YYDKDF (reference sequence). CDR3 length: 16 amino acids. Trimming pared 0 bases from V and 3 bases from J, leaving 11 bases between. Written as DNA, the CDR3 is TGTGCCACCAGCAGAGATGTCACACAGCCTAATGAAAAACTGTTTTTT. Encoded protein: CATSRDVTQPNEKLFF.

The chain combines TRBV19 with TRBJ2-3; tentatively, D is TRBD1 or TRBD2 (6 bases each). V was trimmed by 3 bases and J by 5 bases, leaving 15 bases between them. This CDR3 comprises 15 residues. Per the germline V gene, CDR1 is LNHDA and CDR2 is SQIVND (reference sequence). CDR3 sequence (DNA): TGTGCCAGTAGTATTTGGGGGGAAGGGGGAGATACGCAGTATTTT. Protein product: CASSIWGEGGDTQYF.

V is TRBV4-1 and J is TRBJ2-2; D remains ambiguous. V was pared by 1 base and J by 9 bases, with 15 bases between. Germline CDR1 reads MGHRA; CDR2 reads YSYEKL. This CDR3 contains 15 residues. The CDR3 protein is CASSQANLEHRELFF. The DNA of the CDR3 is TGCGCCAGCAGCCAAGCGAATTTAGAACACCGGGAGCTGTTTTTT.

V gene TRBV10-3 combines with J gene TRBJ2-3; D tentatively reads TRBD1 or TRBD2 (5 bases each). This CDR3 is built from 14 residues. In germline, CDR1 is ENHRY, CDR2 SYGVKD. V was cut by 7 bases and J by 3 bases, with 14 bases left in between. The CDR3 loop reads CAIKAGWGTDTQYF. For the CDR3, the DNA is TGTGCCATCAAGGCAGGATGGGGGACAGATACGCAGTATTTT.

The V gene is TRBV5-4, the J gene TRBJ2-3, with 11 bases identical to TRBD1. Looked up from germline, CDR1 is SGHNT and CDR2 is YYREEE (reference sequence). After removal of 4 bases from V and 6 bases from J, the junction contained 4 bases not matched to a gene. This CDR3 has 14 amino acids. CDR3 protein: CASSPDRGRDTQYF. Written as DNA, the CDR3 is TGTGCCAGCAGCCCGGACAGGGGGCGTGATACGCAGTATTTT.

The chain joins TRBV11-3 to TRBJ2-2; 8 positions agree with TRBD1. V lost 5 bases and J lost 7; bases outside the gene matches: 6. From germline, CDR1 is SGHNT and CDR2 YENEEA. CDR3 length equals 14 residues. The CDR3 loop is CASSPDREGGELFF. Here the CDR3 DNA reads TGTGCCAGCAGCCCGGACAGGGAAGGCGGGGAGCTGTTTTTT.

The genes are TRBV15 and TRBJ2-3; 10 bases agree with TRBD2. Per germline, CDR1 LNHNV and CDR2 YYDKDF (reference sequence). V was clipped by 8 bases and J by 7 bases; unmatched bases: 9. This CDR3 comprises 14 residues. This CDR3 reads CATSEGLAAHTQYF. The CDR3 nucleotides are TGTGCCACCTCAGAAGGACTAGCGGCTCATACGCAGTATTTT.

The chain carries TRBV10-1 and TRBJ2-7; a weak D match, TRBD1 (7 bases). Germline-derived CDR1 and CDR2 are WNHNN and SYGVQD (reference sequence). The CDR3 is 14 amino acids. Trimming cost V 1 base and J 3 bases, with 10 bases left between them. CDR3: CASSEYQGGYEQYF. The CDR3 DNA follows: TGCGCCAGCAGTGAGTACCAGGGGGGCTACGAGCAGTACTTC.

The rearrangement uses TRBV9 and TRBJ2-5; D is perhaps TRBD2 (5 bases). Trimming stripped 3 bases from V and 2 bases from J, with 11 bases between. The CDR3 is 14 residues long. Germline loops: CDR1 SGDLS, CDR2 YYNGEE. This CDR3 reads CASSGPGRQETQYF. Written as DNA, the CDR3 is TGTGCCAGCAGCGGACCGGGAAGACAAGAGACCCAGTACTTC.

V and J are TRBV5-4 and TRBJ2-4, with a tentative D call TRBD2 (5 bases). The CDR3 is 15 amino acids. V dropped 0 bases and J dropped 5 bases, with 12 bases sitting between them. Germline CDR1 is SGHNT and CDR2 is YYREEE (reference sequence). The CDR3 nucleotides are TGTGCCAGCAGCTTGGACGGAGGTGCCCAAAACATTCAGTACTTC. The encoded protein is CASSLDGGAQNIQYF.

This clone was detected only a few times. The CDR3 DNA follows: TGCGCCAGCAGCTTGGGGTCAGGGTACACTGAAGCTTTCTTT. This encodes CASSLGSGYTEAFF. This chain links TRBV5-1 with TRBJ1-1; D is perhaps TRBD1 (5 bases). The CDR3 covers 14 residues. Germline V gives CDR1 SGHRS, CDR2 YFSETQ. V shed 0 bases and J shed 3 bases, with 9 bases lying between them.

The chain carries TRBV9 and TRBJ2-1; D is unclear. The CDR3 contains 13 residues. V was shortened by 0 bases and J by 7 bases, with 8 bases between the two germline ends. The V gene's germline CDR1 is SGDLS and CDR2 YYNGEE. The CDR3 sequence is CASSVGTTNEQFF. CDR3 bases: TGTGCCAGCAGCGTAGGTACAACTAATGAGCAGTTCTTC.